Shown below are 15 T cell receptor beta chains from a single sample sequenced in a study of blood T cell repertoires in COVID-19. Generated by immunoSEQ multiplex PCR, the TCRdb table keeps only in-frame clones and is missing some. The table includes approximately 350,000 clones, about 90% detected once. Source material: peripheral blood. These receptors were taken from a woman between 18 and 29 years old who had recovered from COVID-19.

This sequence joins TRBV9 and TRBJ1-1; D perhaps matches TRBD1 (6 bases). V was trimmed by 3 bases and J by 1 base, leaving 10 bases between them. The CDR3 consists of 14 residues. Germline V gives CDR1 SGDLS, CDR2 YYNGEE. The CDR3 DNA reads TGTGCCAGCAGCGAGGGACACAAGAACACTGAAGCTTTCTTT. It specifies CASSEGHKNTEAFF. The whole variable domain, filled in from reference TRBV9 and TRBJ1-1, reads DSGVTQTPKHLITATGQRVTLRCSPRSGDLSVYWYQQSLDQGLQFLIQYYNGEERAKGNILERFSAQQFPDLHSELNLSSLELGDSALYFCASSEGHKNTEAFFGQGTRLTVV.

The chain combines TRBV29-1 with TRBJ1-4, with D uncertain. The germline V and J ends were trimmed by 0 bases and 7 bases, with 15 bases remaining between them. Germline V lookup: CDR1 SQVTM, CDR2 ANQGSEA. This CDR3 has 15 residues. CDR3 loop: CSVEELQEGSEKLFF. The CDR3 DNA is TGCAGCGTTGAAGAGCTCCAGGAAGGGAGTGAAAAACTGTTTTTT.

The J gene is TRBJ1-2, the V gene TRBV6-4, with D possibly matching TRBD1 (5 bases). V dropped 3 bases and J dropped 5 bases, with 13 bases sitting between them. The CDR3 extends over 14 amino acids. CDR1 is MRHNA, CDR2 SNTAGT, per germline. CDR3 sequence (DNA): TGTGCCAGCAGTGAAGAGCAGGGTCCATATGGCTACACCTTC. Amino acids: CASSEEQGPYGYTF.

The chain carries TRBV30 and TRBJ2-1; D perhaps matches TRBD2 (7 bases). The V gene lost 5 bases and the J gene lost 8 bases, with 19 bases spanning the gap. This CDR3 region has 14 residues. Germline CDR1 GTSNPN, CDR2 SVGIG (reference sequence). The CDR3 protein is CAWEREGEGDEQFF. Written as DNA, the CDR3 is TGTGCCTGGGAAAGAGAGGGGGAGGGCGATGAGCAGTTCTTC.

This chain connects TRBV6-6 to TRBJ1-4; the match to TRBD1 covers 8 bases. Per germline, CDR1 MNHNY and CDR2 SVGAGI (reference sequence). This CDR3 is built from 16 residues. The ends lost 2 bases at V and 2 bases at J; junction bases unmatched: 4. The CDR3: CASSYPDRATNEKLFF. CDR3 nucleotide sequence: TGTGCCAGCAGTTACCCGGACAGGGCGACTAATGAAAAACTGTTTTTT.

V gene TRBV28 combines with J gene TRBJ2-3; 11 nucleotides match TRBD2. Germline trimming cut 4 bases from V and 3 bases from J; bases unmatched to any gene: 9. Germline values: CDR1 MDHEN, CDR2 SYDVKM. This CDR3 is built from 17 residues. The CDR3 loop is CASSSVLAGVRTDTQYF. CDR3 nucleotide sequence: TGTGCCAGCAGTTCGGTACTAGCGGGAGTAAGAACAGATACGCAGTATTTT.

The rearrangement uses TRBV19 and TRBJ2-7; weak D call: TRBD2 (6 bases). The CDR3 sequence is 14 residues long. Trimming stripped 4 bases from V and 2 bases from J, with 12 bases between. Per germline, CDR1 LNHDA and CDR2 SQIVND (reference sequence). Here the CDR3 reads CASSSPSEPYEQYV. CDR3 DNA: TGTGCCAGTAGTAGTCCTAGCGAGCCCTACGAGCAGTACGTC.

This clone occurred once. The V call is TRBV6-2 or TRBV6-3, the J call TRBJ2-5, with 15 bases matching TRBD2. The CDR3 is 17 amino acids. Germline V gene lookup returns CDR1 MNHEY and CDR2 SVGEGT. The V and J ends lost 6 bases and 5 bases, in that order; junction bases with no gene match: 10. DNA for the CDR3: TGTGCCAGCAGCCGAGGACTAGCGGGAGGGTTTCTGGAGACCCAGTACTTC. Its protein is CASSRGLAGGFLETQYF.

The chain carries TRBV4-2 and TRBJ1-6; D may be TRBD1 (6 bases). The CDR3 is made up of 15 amino acids. Trimming pared 0 bases from V and 8 bases from J, leaving 11 bases between. Germline V lookup: CDR1 LGHNA, CDR2 YNFKEQ. This chain's CDR3 is CASSQEYRVDSPLHF. The CDR3 nucleotides read TGTGCCAGCAGCCAAGAATACAGGGTGGATTCACCCCTCCACTTT.

In its sample, this clone was seen once. V gene TRBV6-4 combines with J gene TRBJ2-3; 15 bases map to TRBD2. The CDR3 length is 18 residues. Trimming took 6 bases from V and 3 from J; bases not matched to a gene: 10. Germline CDR1 and CDR2: MRHNA and SNTAGT. The CDR3 loop reads CASRTSGLAGGRTDTQYF. The CDR3 DNA reads TGTGCCAGCAGGACCTCAGGACTAGCGGGAGGGAGGACAGATACGCAGTATTTT.

This chain uses TRBV5-1 with TRBJ2-1; D might be TRBD2 (5 bases). Germline V lookup: CDR1 SGHRS, CDR2 YFSETQ. The CDR3 contains 14 residues. The V and J ends lost 4 bases and 0 bases respectively, with 8 bases between them. CDR3 amino acids: CASSSGNSYNEQFF. CDR3 DNA sequence: TGCGCCAGCAGCAGCGGTAACTCCTACAATGAGCAGTTCTTC.

This clone was seen just once. The V gene is TRBV18, the J gene TRBJ2-7, with D possibly TRBD2 on 6 matching bases. V lost 3 bases and J 6 bases, leaving 21 bases between the germline ends. This CDR3 comprises 16 residues. Looked up from germline, CDR1 is KGHSH and CDR2 is LQKENI. The CDR3 protein is CASSPRGASVLREQYV. CDR3 sequence (DNA): TGTGCCAGCTCACCCCGCGGGGCGAGTGTGCTTCGCGAGCAGTACGTC.

The chain combines TRBV7-2 with TRBJ1-2; D gene uncertain. This CDR3 comprises 13 residues. Germline V gives CDR1 SGHTA, CDR2 FQGNSA. Trimming cost V 0 bases and J 12 bases, with 14 bases left between them. As DNA, the CDR3 is TGTGCCAGCAGCTTAGCCGCGGGCCTCCCAAACACCTTC. Protein product: CASSLAAGLPNTF.

The V gene is TRBV24-1, the J gene TRBJ1-2; TRBD1 agrees at 9 bases. The CDR3 is 17 amino acids. The trim removed 9 bases at V and 1 base at J, leaving 14 bases unmatched. Germline-derived CDR1 and CDR2 are KGHDR and SFDVKD. The CDR3, as DNA: TGTGCCACCCAAAGCCGGGACAGGGTGGGCTTTAACTATGGCTACACCTTC. Translated: CATQSRDRVGFNYGYTF.

The chain has TRBV28 and TRBJ2-7; the D is unclear. Germline CDR1 MDHEN, CDR2 SYDVKM. There are 12 residues in the CDR3. The germline V and J ends were trimmed by 2 bases and 3 bases, with 5 bases remaining between them. This chain's CDR3 is CASSLTGYEQYV. In DNA form, the CDR3 reads TGTGCCAGCAGTTTAACGGGCTACGAGCAGTACGTC.